These 14 T cell receptor beta chains were all obtained from the same sample, sequenced in a study of T cells in Graves' hyperthyroidism and ophthalmopathy. TCR beta CDR3 region amplification was performed from RNA transcripts. During a first-round RT-PCR of the TCR CDR3, the HTBI primer set was used. One entry per CDR3 protein, called by TCRdb with MiXCR from the multiplex PCR reads. The sample records over 500,000 distinct CDR3 sequences, 15% to 20% being singletons. Material for sequencing was blood. The receptors shown here come from a woman younger than 45 with Graves' ophthalmopathy.

This clonotype was detected a few times. The chain couples TRBV7-2 to TRBJ2-1; D call uncertain. The germline V and J ends were trimmed by 1 base and 7 bases, with 14 bases remaining between them. The length of the CDR3 is 15 residues. Germline CDR1 SGHTA, CDR2 FQGNSA. The CDR3 sequence is CASSLVSGMRNEQFF. CDR3 coding DNA: TGTGCCAGCAGCTTAGTTTCTGGGATGAGGAATGAGCAGTTCTTC.

Comments on this clonotype: A single base separates this from a much larger clone, so it may be a read error. The chain has TRBV11-2 and TRBJ2-1, with 7 positions matching TRBD2. The DNA end lines up better with TRBJ2-7; the J call may be wrong. CDR1 and CDR2 (germline): SGHAT, FQNNGV. This CDR3 comprises 13 residues. The CDR3 coding sequence is TGTGCCAGCGCGGCGGGAGTTGCTAATGAGCAGTACTTC. Encoded protein: CASAAGVANEQYF.

At least ten counts were recorded for this clonotype. V gene TRBV27 combines with J gene TRBJ1-2; possibly TRBD1 for D (5 bases). Per germline, CDR1 MNHEY and CDR2 SMNVEV (reference sequence). The CDR3 is made up of 14 amino acids. Trimming pared 6 bases from V and 1 base from J, leaving 12 bases between. This chain's CDR3 is CASSLDSFNYGYTF. The CDR3 DNA follows: TGTGCCAGCAGCCTAGACAGTTTTAACTATGGCTACACCTTC.

This clonotype showed up just a few times. The chain is built from TRBV24-1 and TRBJ1-5; no definite D call. From germline, CDR1 is KGHDR and CDR2 SFDVKD. The CDR3 consists of 14 residues. V lost 5 bases to trimming and J lost 4 bases, with 11 bases between them. The CDR3 coding sequence is TGTGCCACCAGTGCTAGGGCAGTTAATCAGCCCCAGCATTTT. This encodes CATSARAVNQPQHF.

The chain is built from TRBV6-1 and TRBJ2-1, with TRBD2 identical over 7 bases. The CDR3 is made up of 15 amino acids. The V gene's germline CDR1 is MNHNS and CDR2 SASEGT. The J segment lost 5 bases and the V segment lost 7 bases, leaving 11 bases of the junction unmatched. The DNA for the CDR3 is TGTGCCAGCAAAAAAAAGGGAGGGTCCCACAATGAGCAGTTCTTC. Translation gives CASKKKGGSHNEQFF.

This clonotype was found many times. The genes are TRBV28 and TRBJ2-3; 8 bases map to TRBD2. CDR3 length: 19 residues. The germline gives CDR1 MDHEN, CDR2 SYDVKM. V lost 2 bases to trimming and J lost 5 bases; unmatched junction nucleotides: 18. The CDR3 bases are TGTGCCAGCAGTTTAGAAGCCCGCGCCGGGGGAGCGGGAGAAGATACGCAGTATTTT. It specifies CASSLEARAGGAGEDTQYF.

V and J are TRBV20-1 and TRBJ1-5, with D maybe TRBD1 (6 bases). With 3 bases removed from V and 7 bases from J, the gap between germline ends came to 13 bases. This CDR3 region has 13 residues. Germline-derived CDR1 and CDR2 are DFQATT and SNEGSKA (reference sequence). The CDR3 DNA reads TGCAGTGCTAGTCGGGGGCTCGAACAGCCCCAGCATTTT. Encoded protein: CSASRGLEQPQHF.

In this sample, this clonotype turned up many times. The chain joins TRBV20-1 to TRBJ1-1; 9 nucleotides line up with TRBD1. This CDR3 region has 15 residues. Looked up from germline, CDR1 is DFQATT and CDR2 is SNEGSKA (reference sequence). J gave up 5 bases and V 2 bases, and 9 bases lay outside the gene matches. The CDR3 sequence: CSARYRGLGKTEAFF. The CDR3 DNA follows: TGCAGTGCTAGATACAGGGGGCTCGGTAAGACTGAAGCTTTCTTT.

This clonotype has a count of ten or more. The chain couples TRBV5-1 to TRBJ2-1, with D unresolved. Trimming shortened V by 4 bases and J by 6 bases, and 8 bases separated the two germline ends. CDR3 length equals 12 residues. Germline CDR1 SGHRS, CDR2 YFSETQ. The CDR3 DNA is TGCGCCAGCAGCCCGGGTATCAATGAGCAGTTCTTC. It translates to CASSPGINEQFF. Together with reference TRBV5-1 and TRBJ2-1, the CDR3 gives the full variable domain: KAGVTQTPRYLIKTRGQQVTLSCSPISGHRSVSWYQQTPGQGLQFLFEYFSETQRNKGNFPGRFSGRQFSNSRSEMNVSTLELGDSALYLCASSPGINEQFFGPGTRLTVL.

The V gene is TRBV19, the J gene TRBJ2-5; no firm D call. V lost 3 bases, J lost 2 bases, and 13 bases lay in between. This CDR3 region has 15 residues. Germline V gives CDR1 LNHDA, CDR2 SQIVND (reference sequence). In DNA, the CDR3 is TGTGCCAGTAGTATCCGGGTAAGAGGACAAGAGACCCAGTACTTC. Amino acids: CASSIRVRGQETQYF.

This clonotype has a handful of counts. The gene calls are TRBV14 and TRBJ2-2; 7 nucleotides match TRBD2. The CDR3 runs 14 residues. CDR1 SGHDN and CDR2 FVKESK come from the germline V gene. With V trimmed by 6 bases and J by 4 bases, 5 bases remained unmatched. CDR3 DNA sequence: TGTGCCAGCAGAGCGGGAACTAGCACCGGGGAGCTGTTTTTT. It codes for CASRAGTSTGELFF.

This clonotype was seen many times. This chain links TRBV7-2 with TRBJ2-3; a weak D match, TRBD1 (6 bases). Germline-derived CDR1 and CDR2 are SGHTA and FQGNSA. The CDR3 runs to 14 residues. Trimming took 2 bases from V and 5 from J, leaving 11 bases between them. CDR3 in DNA: TGTGCCAGCAGCTTAAAGACAGGCCGAGATACGCAGTATTTT. It is translated as CASSLKTGRDTQYF.

This clonotype came up many times. This rearrangement joins TRBV20-1 to TRBJ2-2, with TRBD1 as a possible D gene (5 bases). The CDR3 sequence is 14 residues long. Germline V gene sequence: CDR1 DFQATT, CDR2 SNEGSKA (reference sequence). V lost 3 bases, J lost 6 bases, and 14 bases lay in between. The CDR3 coding sequence is TGCAGTGCTAGTACGGGCAGGGTGGCCGGGGAGCTGTTTTTT. Translation gives CSASTGRVAGELFF.

This chain joins TRBV7-9 and TRBJ1-4, with 9 bases that match TRBD1. Per the germline V gene, CDR1 is SEHNR and CDR2 is FQNEAQ (reference sequence). J gave up 8 bases and V 6 bases, and 7 bases lay outside the gene matches. CDR3 length: 14 amino acids. The CDR3 region is CASSSGQGNEKLFF. As DNA, the CDR3 is TGTGCCAGCAGTTCTGGACAGGGGAACGAAAAACTGTTTTTT.